The 8 T cell receptor beta chains below all came from one sample that was sequenced in a study of blood T cells in healthy people across ages (dated by TCRdb to 2015 to 2017). Libraries were built with 5' RACE. The data were produced on an Illumina HiSeq 2500. A second PCR of roughly 6 to 11 cycles was run with a J-beta primer mix and a sample-barcoded 5' primer. Using fastp trimming at Q25 and MiXCR clonotype assembly, TCRdb reanalyzed the public sequencing data and kept in-frame beta chains. Entries that share a CDR3 protein sequence are merged under the most common genes and DNA. Here the sample has under 1,000,000 distinct CDR3 sequences; 36% occur a single time. The ten largest clones add up to approximately 13% of the sample. Sequencing used blood. Receptors were obtained from a man aged 18 to 29 in good health.

This clonotype has only a few counts. The rearrangement uses TRBV27 and TRBJ2-7; no definite D call. Germline V gene sequence: CDR1 MNHEY, CDR2 SMNVEV (reference sequence). The CDR3 has 14 amino acids. V shed 2 bases and J shed 2 bases, with 10 bases lying between them. In nucleotides, the CDR3 is TGTGCCAGCAGTTTAAGGCGTGGCCCCTACGAGCAGTACTTC. Translating it yields CASSLRRGPYEQYF.

The chain is built from TRBV12-3 or TRBV12-4 and TRBJ2-4; 8 bases are shared with TRBD1. The last part of the DNA fits TRBJ2-7 better; the J call may be wrong. This CDR3 is 13 amino acids long. The CDR3 nucleotides are TGTGCCAGCAGGACACAGGGGGACGACGAGCAGTACTTC. Encoded protein: CASRTQGDDEQYF.

The V call is TRBV27, the J call TRBJ1-2; D not certain. V was trimmed by 2 bases and J by 2 bases, leaving 12 bases between them. Germline V CDR1 and CDR2: MNHEY, SMNVEV (reference sequence). The CDR3 length is 15 residues. The CDR3 sequence: CASSLMGGANYGYTF. CDR3 sequence (DNA): TGTGCCAGCAGTTTAATGGGAGGAGCAAACTATGGCTACACCTTC.

The chain recombines TRBV6-2 or TRBV6-3 with TRBJ2-1; TRBD1 matches 7 bases. The better agreement between TRBJ2-7 and the DNA end casts doubt on the J call. CDR1 is MNHEY, CDR2 SVGEGT, per germline. The CDR3 extends over 13 amino acids. The DNA for the CDR3 is TGTGCCAGCAACGCCGGGACAGCGACTGAGCAGTACTTC. Protein product: CASNAGTATEQYF.

CDR3 sequence (DNA): TGTGCCAGCAGCCCGAGGACAGGGACTGGCTACACCTTC. This gives the protein CASSPRTGTGYTF. This chain joins TRBV7-3 and TRBJ1-2; 8 bases match TRBD1. The CDR3 is 13 amino acids. V lost 5 bases and J lost 7; bases outside the gene matches: 6. Germline V gene lookup returns CDR1 SGHTA and CDR2 FQGTGA.

In its sample, this clonotype was seen many times. The chain couples TRBV4-3 to TRBJ2-5; no firm D call. This CDR3 is built from 17 residues. The V and J ends lost 2 bases and 2 bases respectively, with 18 bases between them. Per the germline V gene, CDR1 is LGHNA and CDR2 is YSLEER. CDR3 nucleotides: TGCGCCAGCAGCCAATTTTTAAGACCCTACGGACAAGAGACCCAGTACTTC. Amino acids: CASSQFLRPYGQETQYF.

The V and J genes are TRBV12-3 or TRBV12-4 and TRBJ2-7; 7 bases are a match to TRBD1. V was clipped by 6 bases and J by 2 bases; unmatched bases: 10. CDR3 length equals 15 residues. CDR3 residues: CASRSQRTGPYEQYF. The DNA of the CDR3 is TGTGCCAGCAGATCCCAGAGGACAGGCCCCTACGAGCAGTACTTC.

Only a few counts were recorded for this clonotype. The rearrangement uses TRBV4-1 and TRBJ2-7; TRBD1 might be the D (6 bases). The closer fit of TRBJ2-5 to the DNA end suggests the J call may be wrong. Germline V gene data show CDR1 as MGHRA and CDR2 as YSYEKL. The CDR3 totals 15 residues. The CDR3, as DNA: TGCGCCAGCAGCCAATCCTGGGGGCGCAGCGAGACCCAGTACTTC. It specifies CASSQSWGRSETQYF.